This T cell receptor beta chain was identified in a study of blood T cell repertoires in COVID-19. Background on the study: The cDNA or gDNA used as material had been derived from T cells, B-cell-depleted T cells, or PBMCs.

Per the study methods: From reference gene primer amplification, estimates of nucleated cell counts were derived. The assay was immunoSEQ multiplex PCR, and TCRdb's table has in-frame clones only and misses some. V and J calls and clone size are copied from that table; D and trimming were computed from the DNA. The sample has approximately 160,000 clones, over 75% seen once. Self-reported history from a screening survey and questionnaire set each donor's cohort. Either two negative PCRs, clearance, or symptom resolution qualified Cohort 3 donors as recovered. The clonotype was recovered from a woman aged 45-65 years who had recovered from COVID-19. The source material was PBMCs or T cells enriched from blood (not recorded which).

The CDR3 DNA follows: TGTGCCAGCAGCGGAGACCGGACAGGGTATGGCTACACCTTC. Its translation is CASSGDRTGYGYTF. The V call is TRBV21-1, the J call TRBJ1-2; the table's D call TRBD1 went unverified against the DNA. TRBV21-1 counts as a pseudogene. This CDR3 is 14 amino acids long.